The clone carrying this T cell receptor (beta chain) came up once. This record comes from a study of shared clonotypes between healthy human individuals. Study background: Samples came from two female and a few male donors aged 18 to 49.

V dropped 4 bases and J dropped 8 bases, with 17 bases sitting between them. This CDR3 contains 14 residues. CDR1 is MDHEN, CDR2 SYDVKM, per germline. Generated by immunoSEQ multiplex PCR, the TCRdb table keeps only in-frame clones and is missing some. The top ten clones hold 0.37% of a sample with approximately 2,300,000 clones, around 90% of them seen once. Both subsets, CD45RA+ naive and CD45RA-negative memory, were split from the CD4+ cells. The origin of this receptor is a man between 18 and 29 years old in good health. Some clones in this sample may be carry-over from other donors' samples. The chain uses TRBV28 and TRBJ1-2; D might be TRBD1 (5 bases). Input material: naive CD4+ T cells from PBMCs. The subset is: CD45RA+ positively selected. DNA of the CDR3: TGTGCCAGCAGTTCCCCCCCGGGGCGGGTAGGCTACACCTTC. This sequence encodes CASSSPPGRVGYTF.